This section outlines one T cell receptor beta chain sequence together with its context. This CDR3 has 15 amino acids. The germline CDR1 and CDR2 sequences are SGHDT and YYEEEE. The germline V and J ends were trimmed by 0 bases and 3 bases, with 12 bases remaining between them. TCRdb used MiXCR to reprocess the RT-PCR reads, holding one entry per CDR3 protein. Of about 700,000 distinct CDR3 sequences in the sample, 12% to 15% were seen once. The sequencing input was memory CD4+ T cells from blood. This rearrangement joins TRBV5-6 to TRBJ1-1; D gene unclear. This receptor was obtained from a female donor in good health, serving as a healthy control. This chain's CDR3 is CASSLEGAQHTEAFF. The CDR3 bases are TGTGCCAGCAGCTTGGAAGGTGCACAACACACTGAAGCTTTCTTT.